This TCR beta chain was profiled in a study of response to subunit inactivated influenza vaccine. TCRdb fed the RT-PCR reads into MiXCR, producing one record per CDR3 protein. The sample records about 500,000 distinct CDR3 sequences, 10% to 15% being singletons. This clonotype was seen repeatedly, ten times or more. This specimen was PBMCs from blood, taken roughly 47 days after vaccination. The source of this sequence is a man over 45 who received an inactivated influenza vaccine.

The DNA of the CDR3 is TGCAGCGTTCTGTCCCGGGACAGGGGAGCTTTCTTT. The encoded protein is CSVLSRDRGAFF. This chain joins TRBV29-1 and TRBJ1-1; 10 nucleotides match TRBD1. The germline CDR1 and CDR2 sequences are SQVTM and ANQGSEA. This CDR3 has 12 residues. Trimming cost V 5 bases and J 10 bases; bases outside gene matches: 7.